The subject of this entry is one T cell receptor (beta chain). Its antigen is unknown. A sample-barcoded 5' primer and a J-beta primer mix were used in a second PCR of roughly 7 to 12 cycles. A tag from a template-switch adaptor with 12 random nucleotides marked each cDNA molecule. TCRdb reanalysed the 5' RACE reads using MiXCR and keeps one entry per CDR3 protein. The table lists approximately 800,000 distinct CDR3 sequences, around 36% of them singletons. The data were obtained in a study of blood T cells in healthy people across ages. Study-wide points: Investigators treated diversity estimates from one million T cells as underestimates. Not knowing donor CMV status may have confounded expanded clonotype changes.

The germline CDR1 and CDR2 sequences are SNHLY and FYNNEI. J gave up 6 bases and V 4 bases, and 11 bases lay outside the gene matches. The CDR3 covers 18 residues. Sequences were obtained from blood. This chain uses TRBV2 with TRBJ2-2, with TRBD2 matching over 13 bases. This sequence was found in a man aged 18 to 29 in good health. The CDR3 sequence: CASSAGTSGAPSAGELFF. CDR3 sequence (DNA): TGTGCCAGCAGTGCCGGGACTAGCGGGGCCCCATCGGCCGGGGAGCTGTTTTTT.